Below are 28 T cell receptor beta chains sequenced from a single sample in a study of blood T cell repertoires in COVID-19. Profiled with immunoSEQ multiplex PCR; TCRdb holds only in-frame clones, not every one. Altogether about 64,000 clones are present, around 86% being singletons, with the ten largest covering more than 2.5%. The sequenced sample consisted of peripheral blood. The receptors come from a man aged 45-65 years with active COVID-19.

This sequence joins TRBV7-8 and TRBJ2-1; TRBD2 matches at 7 bases. From germline, CDR1 is SGHVS and CDR2 FQNEAQ. The CDR3 is made up of 15 amino acids. V gave up 5 bases and J gave up 1 base; unmatched junction bases: 5. CDR3 sequence: CASSRGRGSYNEQFF. For the CDR3, the DNA is TGTGCCAGCAGCCGAGGGAGGGGTTCCTACAATGAGCAGTTCTTC.

The V gene is TRBV24-1, the J gene TRBJ2-2, with 7 positions matching TRBD2. V shed 10 bases and J 3 bases; nucleotides not matched to a gene: 10. The CDR3 loop spans 15 amino acids. Looked up from germline, CDR1 is KGHDR and CDR2 is SFDVKD. CDR3 sequence (DNA): TGTGCCACTTCCTACGCCCGGGGGGACACCGGGGAGCTGTTTTTT. Translated: CATSYARGDTGELFF.

On this clone: The same CDR3 arises from other DNA sequences in this sample as well. V is TRBV18 and J is TRBJ2-5, with D possibly TRBD1 on 5 matching bases. This CDR3 has 15 residues. Trimming removed 2 bases at V and 2 bases at J, with 12 bases between. Germline V lookup: CDR1 KGHSH, CDR2 LQKENI. CDR3 sequence: CASSPRTGPQETQYF. The CDR3, as DNA: TGTGCCAGCTCACCAAGAACAGGACCGCAAGAGACCCAGTACTTC.

This chain uses TRBV6-1 with TRBJ1-5; no clear D. V was clipped by 2 bases and J by 2 bases, with 10 bases between them. The CDR3 runs to 15 residues. CDR1 and CDR2 from the germline V gene are MNHNS and SASEGT. This CDR3 is CASSELTEGNQPQHF. CDR3 DNA: TGTGCCAGCAGTGAACTGACGGAGGGCAATCAGCCCCAGCATTTT.

This clone was counted a single time. V and J are TRBV6-6 and TRBJ2-1; 12 bases are a match to TRBD1. J lost 4 bases, V lost 6 bases, and 4 bases had no gene match. CDR3 size: 15 residues. From germline, CDR1 is MNHNY and CDR2 SVGAGI (reference sequence). In DNA form, the CDR3 reads TGTGCCAGCAGGGGGGGACAGGGGGCTTACAATGAGCAGTTCTTC. Protein sequence: CASRGGQGAYNEQFF.

The chain combines TRBV6-6 with TRBJ2-7; D is perhaps TRBD2 (6 bases). The CDR3 consists of 12 residues. Germline CDR1 and CDR2: MNHNY and SVGAGI (reference sequence). V gave up 5 bases and J gave up 5 bases, with 10 bases separating them. CDR3 loop: CASSPGVHEQYF. The CDR3 DNA sequence: TGTGCCAGCAGTCCGGGAGTCCACGAGCAGTACTTC.

The chain carries TRBV25-1 and TRBJ1-6; 7 nucleotides agree with TRBD1. V lost 4 bases to trimming and J lost 7 bases; unmatched junction nucleotides: 7. CDR3 length equals 15 residues. Per germline, CDR1 MGHDK and CDR2 SYGVNS. The CDR3 loop is CASSGPGTANSPLHF. In DNA form, the CDR3 reads TGTGCCAGCAGTGGTCCAGGGACAGCGAATTCACCCCTCCACTTT.

The chain joins TRBV19 to TRBJ1-4, with 7 nucleotides matching TRBD1. J was trimmed by 5 bases and V by 2 bases; bases with no gene match: 5. CDR1 is LNHDA, CDR2 SQIVND, per germline (reference sequence). The CDR3 contains 15 residues. The CDR3 is CASSIRGQGNEKLFF. The CDR3, as DNA: TGTGCCAGTAGTATAAGGGGGCAGGGAAATGAAAAACTGTTTTTT.

This clone has only a few counts. The CDR3 sequence is CATSRVPGQGYEQYF. CDR3 nucleotide sequence: TGTGCCACCAGCAGAGTTCCGGGACAGGGCTACGAGCAGTACTTC. The rearrangement uses TRBV15 and TRBJ2-7; 9 bases agree with TRBD1. V trimming: 1 base; J trimming: 3 bases; junction bases outside the gene matches: 4. This CDR3 is 15 amino acids long. The germline gives CDR1 LNHNV, CDR2 YYDKDF (reference sequence).

J is TRBJ2-5 and V is TRBV27; 7 bases agree with TRBD1. Germline V gives CDR1 MNHEY, CDR2 SMNVEV (reference sequence). V was pared by 4 bases and J by 5 bases, with 7 bases of the junction left unmatched. CDR3 length: 14 residues. DNA of the CDR3: TGTGCCAGCAGTTACACAGGGGCAGCGGAGACCCAGTACTTC. Protein: CASSYTGAAETQYF.

The chain joins TRBV6-1 to TRBJ1-1, with a possible D match to TRBD1 (5 bases). The CDR3 spans 14 residues. V lost 3 bases to trimming and J lost 4 bases, with 12 bases between them. Germline CDR1 and CDR2: MNHNS and SASEGT. CDR3 amino acids: CASSDQGRFTEAFF. The DNA of the CDR3 is TGTGCCAGCAGTGATCAGGGTCGGTTCACTGAAGCTTTCTTT.

The chain combines TRBV7-9 with TRBJ2-1, with D perhaps TRBD1 (6 bases). CDR3 length: 15 amino acids. Germline CDR1 and CDR2: SEHNR and FQNEAQ (reference sequence). Trimming stripped 4 bases from V and 0 bases from J, with 10 bases between. The CDR3 is CASSSDRRSYNEQFF. The DNA of the CDR3 is TGTGCCAGCAGCTCCGACAGGCGCTCCTACAATGAGCAGTTCTTC.

The chain links TRBV7-9 to TRBJ1-1; TRBD1 aligns across 7 bases. The CDR3 sequence is 13 residues long. The germline V gene has CDR1 SEHNR and CDR2 FQNEAQ (reference sequence). V was pared by 1 base and J by 6 bases, with 2 bases of the junction left unmatched. The CDR3 sequence is CASSLGGGAEAFF. In DNA form, the CDR3 reads TGTGCCAGCAGCTTAGGAGGGGGCGCTGAAGCTTTCTTT. Based on the CDR3 plus reference TRBV7-9 and TRBJ1-1, the full variable domain is DTGVSQNPRHKITKRGQNVTFRCDPISEHNRLYWYRQTLGQGPEFLTYFQNEAQLEKSRLLSDRFSAERPKGSFSTLEIQRTEQGDSAMYLCASSLGGGAEAFFGQGTRLTVV.

The genes are TRBV3-1 (or the pseudogene TRBV3-2) and TRBJ1-3, with D perhaps matching TRBD1 (6 bases). The CDR3 totals 14 residues. Germline loops: CDR1 LGHDT, CDR2 YNNKEL (reference sequence). V lost 1 base, J lost 8 bases, and 12 bases lay in between. CDR3 DNA sequence: TGTGCCAGCAGCCAAGTAAGGACAGCAGACACCATATATTTT. This gives the protein CASSQVRTADTIYF.

This clone occurred once. The V and J genes are TRBV6-4 and TRBJ2-1; the match to TRBD1 covers 7 bases. The trim removed 5 bases at V and 9 bases at J, leaving 7 bases unmatched. CDR1 and CDR2 (germline): MRHNA, SNTAGT. The CDR3 has 13 residues. CDR3 sequence reads: CASSTDRATEQFF. CDR3 bases: TGTGCCAGCAGTACCGACAGGGCAACTGAGCAGTTCTTC.

This clone was seen a single time. The gene calls are TRBV11-2 and TRBJ1-1; D unclear. V was cut by 5 bases and J by 0 bases, with 13 bases left in between. The CDR3 covers 15 residues. The germline CDR1 and CDR2 sequences are SGHAT and FQNNGV. The CDR3 is CASSPERLMNTEAFF. The CDR3 DNA sequence: TGTGCCAGCAGCCCGGAGAGGCTCATGAACACTGAAGCTTTCTTT.

This clone was recorded a few times. The rearrangement uses TRBV29-1 and TRBJ2-1; 10 positions match TRBD1. Losses at the gene ends were 7 bases for V and 5 bases for J; bases not matched to a gene: 5. The CDR3 loop spans 13 amino acids. Germline loops: CDR1 SQVTM, CDR2 ANQGSEA. The CDR3 loop is CSGYGTGDNEQFF. The DNA of the CDR3 is TGCAGCGGTTACGGGACAGGGGACAATGAGCAGTTCTTC.

This clone appeared a few times. The chain couples TRBV7-9 to TRBJ1-6; D is perhaps TRBD1 (5 bases). There are 15 residues in the CDR3. Germline V CDR1 and CDR2: SEHNR, FQNEAQ (reference sequence). Trimming cost V 3 bases and J 7 bases, with 13 bases left between them. The CDR3 sequence: CASSFSRDYNSPLHF. The CDR3 region has the DNA TGTGCCAGCAGCTTCTCTCGGGACTACAATTCACCCCTCCACTTT.

This clone occurred once. This chain uses TRBV7-3 with TRBJ2-1; tentatively, D is TRBD1 (6 bases). The CDR3 totals 15 residues. From germline, CDR1 is SGHTA and CDR2 FQGTGA. Trimming left V 0 bases short and J 1 base short, with 7 bases between. The CDR3 nucleotides are TGTGCCAGCAGCTTAACGGGGGCTTCCTACAATGAGCAGTTCTTC. This gives the protein CASSLTGASYNEQFF. The variable domain in full, with the rest retrieved from reference TRBV7-3 and TRBJ2-1, is GAGVSQTPSNKVTEKGKYVELRCDPISGHTALYWYRQSLGQGPEFLIYFQGTGAADDSGLPNDRFFAVRPEGSVSTLKIQRTERGDSAVYLCASSLTGASYNEQFFGPGTRLTVL.

This chain joins TRBV18 and TRBJ1-2; 7 bases are a match to TRBD1. There are 15 residues in the CDR3. V gave up 5 bases and J gave up 2 bases; unmatched junction bases: 8. The germline V gene has CDR1 KGHSH and CDR2 LQKENI. CDR3 amino acids: CASSFSGTENYGYTF. CDR3 DNA: TGTGCCAGCTCATTTTCCGGGACAGAGAACTATGGCTACACCTTC.

The chain recombines TRBV19 with TRBJ2-1, with 9 bases lining up with TRBD1. Trimming cost V 9 bases and J 9 bases; bases outside gene matches: 15. CDR3 size: 15 residues. Germline-derived CDR1 and CDR2 are LNHDA and SQIVND (reference sequence). The CDR3 reads CASIARTGDWSEQFF. DNA of the CDR3: TGTGCCAGCATAGCCCGGACAGGGGATTGGAGTGAGCAGTTCTTC.

The chain links TRBV5-6 to TRBJ2-7; D may be TRBD1 (5 bases). V was shortened by 5 bases and J by 5 bases, with 17 bases between the two germline ends. The CDR3 covers 14 residues. Germline assignment: CDR1 SGHDT and CDR2 YYEEEE. CDR3 loop: CASSKHDSPDEQYF. The CDR3 DNA is TGTGCCAGCAGTAAACATGACAGTCCAGACGAGCAGTACTTC.

The chain links TRBV10-3 to TRBJ1-1; possibly TRBD1 for D (6 bases). The CDR3 runs to 15 residues. V lost 4 bases, J lost 6 bases, and 18 bases lay in between. Looked up from germline, CDR1 is ENHRY and CDR2 is SYGVKD. The CDR3 nucleotides read TGTGCCATCAGTGGGGGGCTATCTGCGATTTCTGAAGCTTTCTTT. It translates to CAISGGLSAISEAFF.

V and J are TRBV12-3 or TRBV12-4 and TRBJ2-2; D not resolved. V lost 3 bases, J lost 7 bases, and 9 bases lay in between. This CDR3 region has 13 residues. The CDR3 region has the DNA TGTGCCAGCAGTTTTTCCCCAGGCGGGGAGCTGTTTTTT. Amino acid sequence: CASSFSPGGELFF.

The chain carries TRBV25-1 and TRBJ2-6; 8 bases fit TRBD1. Per germline, CDR1 MGHDK and CDR2 SYGVNS. The CDR3 is made up of 17 amino acids. The J segment lost 2 bases and the V segment lost 3 bases, leaving 6 bases of the junction unmatched. Here the CDR3 reads CASSDHSDRAGANVLTF. The CDR3 nucleotides read TGTGCCAGCAGTGACCACTCGGACAGGGCTGGGGCCAACGTCCTGACTTTC.

The chain employs TRBV3-1 (or the pseudogene TRBV3-2) and TRBJ1-4; 11 bases agree with TRBD1. J was trimmed by 3 bases and V by 6 bases; bases with no gene match: 3. Per germline, CDR1 LGHDT and CDR2 YNNKEL (reference sequence). The CDR3 length is 15 residues. CDR3: CASSLGQGANEKLFF. In DNA form, the CDR3 reads TGTGCCAGCAGTCTGGGACAGGGGGCTAATGAAAAACTGTTTTTT.

This clone was observed a handful of times. This chain joins TRBV11-2 and TRBJ1-1; D gene unclear. V lost 0 bases and J 3 bases, leaving 11 bases between the germline ends. The CDR3 loop spans 15 amino acids. Germline V gene lookup returns CDR1 SGHAT and CDR2 FQNNGV. The CDR3 sequence: CASSLDRNVDTEAFF. The CDR3 nucleotides read TGTGCCAGCAGCTTAGACAGGAATGTGGACACTGAAGCTTTCTTT. The whole variable domain, filled in from reference TRBV11-2 and TRBJ1-1, reads EAGVAQSPRYKIIEKRQSVAFWCNPISGHATLYWYQQILGQGPKLLIQFQNNGVVDDSQLPKDRFSAERLKGVDSTLKIQPAKLEDSAVYLCASSLDRNVDTEAFFGQGTRLTVV.

The CDR3 DNA reads as TGTGCCAGCAGAAGTAGCGGGAGGGCCTACGAGCAGTACTTC. It codes for CASRSSGRAYEQYF. The chain links TRBV7-9 to TRBJ2-7; TRBD2 agrees at 11 bases. The germline V gene has CDR1 SEHNR and CDR2 FQNEAQ (reference sequence). J lost 2 bases, V lost 6 bases, and 3 bases had no gene match. The CDR3 sequence is 14 residues long.